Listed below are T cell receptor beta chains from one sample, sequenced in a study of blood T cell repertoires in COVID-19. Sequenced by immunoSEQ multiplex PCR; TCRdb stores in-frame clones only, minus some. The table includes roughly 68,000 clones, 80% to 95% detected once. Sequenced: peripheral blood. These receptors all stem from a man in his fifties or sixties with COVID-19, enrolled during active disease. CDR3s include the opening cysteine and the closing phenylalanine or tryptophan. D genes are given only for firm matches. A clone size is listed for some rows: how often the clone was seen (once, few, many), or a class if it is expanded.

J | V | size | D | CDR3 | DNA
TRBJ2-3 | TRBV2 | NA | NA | CASILTGTDTQYF | TGTGCCAGCATTTTGACAGGCACAGATACGCAGTATTTT
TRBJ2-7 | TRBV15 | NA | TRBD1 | CATSRGQGGEQYF | TGTGCCACCAGCAGGGGACAGGGGGGCGAGCAGTACTTC
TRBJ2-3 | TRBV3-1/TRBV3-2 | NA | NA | CASSQDLNTGSGDTQYF | TGTGCCAGCAGCCAAGATCTTAACACCGGTTCAGGAGATACGCAGTATTTT
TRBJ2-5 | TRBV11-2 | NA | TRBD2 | CASASGRSVQETQYF | TGTGCCAGCGCCAGCGGGAGGTCTGTACAAGAGACCCAGTACTTC
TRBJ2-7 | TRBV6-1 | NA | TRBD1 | CASSEQGARYEQYF | TGTGCCAGCAGTGAACAGGGGGCGCGGTACGAGCAGTACTTC
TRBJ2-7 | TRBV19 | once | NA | CASSIDLGPYEQYF | TGTGCCAGTAGTATAGATCTGGGGCCCTACGAGCAGTACTTC
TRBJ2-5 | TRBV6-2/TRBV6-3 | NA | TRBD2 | CASSSGGGPGEETQYF | TGTGCCAGCAGTTCGGGGGGAGGGCCGGGGGAAGAGACCCAGTACTTC
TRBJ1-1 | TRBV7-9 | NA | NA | CASSPPFRDSWQNTEAFF | TGTGCCAGCAGCCCCCCCTTCCGGGACTCATGGCAGAACACTGAAGCTTTCTTT
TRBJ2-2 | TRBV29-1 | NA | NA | CSVVEASQFTGELFF | TGCAGCGTTGTCGAGGCTAGTCAGTTCACCGGGGAGCTGTTTTTT
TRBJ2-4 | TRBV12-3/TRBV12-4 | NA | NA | CASSLSHSDIQYF | TGTGCCAGCAGTTTATCGCATTCGGACATTCAGTACTTC
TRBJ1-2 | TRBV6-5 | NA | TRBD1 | CASSWDRNFDYGYTF | TGTGCCAGCAGTTGGGACAGGAACTTTGACTATGGCTACACCTTC
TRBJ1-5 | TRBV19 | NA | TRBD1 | CASSIIDRGSNQPQHF | TGTGCCAGTAGTATTATCGACAGGGGGAGCAATCAGCCCCAGCATTTT
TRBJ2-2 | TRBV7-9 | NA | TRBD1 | CASSGGTGGYTGELFF | TGTGCCAGCAGCGGCGGGACAGGGGGCTACACCGGGGAGCTGTTTTTT
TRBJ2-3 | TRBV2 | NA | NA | CASSEGSAGMADTQYF | TGTGCCAGCAGTGAAGGGTCCGCGGGAATGGCAGATACGCAGTATTTT
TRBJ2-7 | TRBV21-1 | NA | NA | CASSKGLKTSGRKDEQYF | TGTGCCAGCAGCAAGGGACTCAAGACTAGCGGGAGGAAGGACGAGCAGTACTTC
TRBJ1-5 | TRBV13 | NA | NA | CASSLRGASNQPQHF | TGTGCCAGCAGCTTACGGGGGGCCAGCAATCAGCCCCAGCATTTT
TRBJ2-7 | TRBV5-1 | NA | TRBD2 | CASSRTSGSYEQYF | TGCGCCAGCAGCCGGACTAGCGGGTCCTACGAGCAGTACTTC
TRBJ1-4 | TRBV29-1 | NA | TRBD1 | CSAGTASTNEKLFF | TGCAGCGCCGGGACAGCCTCAACTAATGAAAAACTGTTTTTT
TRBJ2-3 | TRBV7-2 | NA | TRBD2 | CASSLGLAGADTQYF | TGTGCCAGCAGCTTAGGACTAGCGGGAGCGGATACGCAGTATTTT
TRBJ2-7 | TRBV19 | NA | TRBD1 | CASSISLGRGQVLYEQYF | TGTGCCAGTAGTATTAGTTTGGGAAGAGGACAGGTACTCTACGAGCAGTACTTC
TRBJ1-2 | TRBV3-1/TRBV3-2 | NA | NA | CASSQESLNYGYTF | TGTGCCAGCAGCCAAGAATCGCTAAACTATGGCTACACCTTC
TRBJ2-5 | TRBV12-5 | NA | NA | CASGWDTQETQYF | TGTGCTAGTGGTTGGGACACCCAAGAGACCCAGTACTTC
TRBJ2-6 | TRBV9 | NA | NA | CASSVDRVGANVLTF | TGTGCCAGCAGCGTAGACAGGGTCGGGGCCAACGTCCTGACTTTC
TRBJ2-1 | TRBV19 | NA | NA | CASSIDLADYNEQFF | TGTGCCAGTAGTATAGATCTGGCGGATTACAATGAGCAGTTCTTC
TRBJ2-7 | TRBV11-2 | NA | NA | CASSLVTASYEQYF | TGTGCCAGCAGCTTAGTTACAGCCTCCTACGAGCAGTACTTC
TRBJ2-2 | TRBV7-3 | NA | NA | CASSLSGRANTGELFF | TGTGCCAGCAGCCTATCCGGGAGAGCGAACACCGGGGAGCTGTTTTTT
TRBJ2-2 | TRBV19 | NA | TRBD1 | CASSGDRGWTGELFF | TGTGCCAGTAGTGGCGACAGGGGCTGGACCGGGGAGCTGTTTTTT
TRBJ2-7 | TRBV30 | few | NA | CAWIGQGFVEQYF | TGTGCCTGGATAGGGCAGGGTTTTGTCGAGCAGTACTTC
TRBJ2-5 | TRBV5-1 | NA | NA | CASSLGAGETQYF | TGCGCCAGCAGCTTGGGCGCGGGAGAGACCCAGTACTTC
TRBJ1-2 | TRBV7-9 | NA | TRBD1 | CASSLGDRGRGYTF | TGTGCCAGCAGCTTAGGGGACAGGGGCCGGGGCTACACCTTC
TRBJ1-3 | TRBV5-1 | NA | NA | CASSLRYGNTIYF | TGCGCCAGCAGCTTACGGTACGGAAACACCATATATTTT
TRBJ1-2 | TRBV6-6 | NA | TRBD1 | CASRRTGGNYGYTF | TGTGCCAGCAGGCGGACAGGGGGGAACTATGGCTACACCTTC
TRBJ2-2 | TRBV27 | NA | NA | CASSLILPTLSGGGELFF | TGTGCCAGCAGCTTAATACTCCCGACCCTGTCTGGAGGCGGGGAGCTGTTTTTT
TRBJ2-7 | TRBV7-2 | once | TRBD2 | CASSSSGLAGVYEQYF | TGTGCCAGCAGCTCATCAGGACTAGCGGGAGTATACGAGCAGTACTTC
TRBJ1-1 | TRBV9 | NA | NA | CASSSIGGTEAFF | TGTGCCAGCAGCTCTATTGGAGGGACTGAAGCTTTCTTT
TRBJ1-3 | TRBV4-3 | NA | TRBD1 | CASSLGQGAISGNTIYF | TGCGCCAGCAGCCTCGGACAGGGGGCTATTTCTGGAAACACCATATATTTT
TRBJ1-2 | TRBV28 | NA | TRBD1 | CASSPIRDRGLGYGYTF | TGTGCCAGCAGCCCAATCCGGGACAGGGGTTTAGGGTATGGCTACACCTTC
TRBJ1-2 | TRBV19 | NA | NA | CASSMYGSSNYGYTF | TGTGCCAGTAGTATGTATGGGAGTTCTAACTATGGCTACACCTTC
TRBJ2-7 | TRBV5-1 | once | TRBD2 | CASSLQREDGEQYF | TGCGCCAGCAGCTTGCAGCGGGAGGACGGCGAGCAGTACTTC
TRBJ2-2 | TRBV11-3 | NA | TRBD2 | CASSLLAGGSTGELFF | TGTGCCAGCAGCCTACTAGCGGGAGGCAGTACCGGGGAGCTGTTTTTT
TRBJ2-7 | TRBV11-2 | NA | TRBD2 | CASSPRTSGNWGQYF | TGTGCCAGCAGCCCCCGGACTAGCGGCAACTGGGGGCAGTACTTC
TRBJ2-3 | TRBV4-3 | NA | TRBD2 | CASSPAWGGEVDTQYF | TGCGCCAGCAGCCCAGCGTGGGGAGGGGAGGTGGATACGCAGTATTTT
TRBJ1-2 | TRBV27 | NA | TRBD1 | CASSPDRGVLYGYTF | TGTGCCAGCAGCCCCGACAGGGGTGTCCTCTATGGCTACACCTTC
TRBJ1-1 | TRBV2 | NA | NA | CASSETELEAFF | TGTGCCAGCAGTGAGACAGAACTTGAAGCTTTCTTT
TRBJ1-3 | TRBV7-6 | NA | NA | CASSPPGISGNTIYF | TGTGCCAGCAGCCCACCAGGGATCTCTGGAAACACCATATATTTT